The 24 T cell receptor beta chains below come from one sample, sequenced in a study of T-cell memory formation after mild COVID-19. Via MiXCR, TCRdb re-called the 5' RACE reads, giving one row per CDR3 protein. The repertoire holds 500,000 to 650,000 distinct CDR3 sequences, with 20% to 25% as singletons. The sample comprised PBMCs or a T cell subset sorted from them (not recorded which). These receptors were collected from an adult woman who had mild COVID-19 (a few samples of this study predate the infection). Cell type and time point are not known.

This clonotype was seen a single time. The chain carries TRBV24-1 and TRBJ2-3; D might be TRBD1 or TRBD2, each matching 6 bases. Per the germline V gene, CDR1 is KGHDR and CDR2 is SFDVKD. The CDR3 sequence is 16 residues long. The germline V and J ends were trimmed by 4 bases and 6 bases, with 19 bases remaining between them. The CDR3 loop is CATSEKYREDSDTQYF. The CDR3 bases are TGTGCCACCAGTGAAAAATACAGGGAGGATTCGGATACGCAGTATTTT.

The V gene is TRBV12-3 or TRBV12-4, the J gene TRBJ2-5, with 9 bases matching TRBD2. The CDR3 covers 14 residues. V lost 2 bases, J lost 5 bases, and 3 bases stayed unmatched. The chain's CDR3 is CASSLSLAGETQYF. CDR3 in DNA: TGTGCCAGCAGTTTATCCCTAGCGGGGGAGACCCAGTACTTC.

The chain has TRBV4-1 and TRBJ2-2; D gene unclear. The V gene lost 1 base and the J gene lost 8 bases, with 8 bases spanning the gap. Germline V gene sequence: CDR1 MGHRA, CDR2 YSYEKL. This CDR3 is 13 amino acids long. The CDR3 is CASSQGPGGELFF. DNA of the CDR3: TGCGCCAGCAGCCAAGGACCCGGGGGGGAGCTGTTTTTT.

This clonotype was found a few times. The chain couples TRBV5-1 to TRBJ2-7, with 7 positions matching TRBD1. Trimming cost V 4 bases and J 4 bases; bases outside gene matches: 5. The CDR3 sequence is 13 residues long. The germline CDR1 and CDR2 sequences are SGHRS and YFSETQ. CDR3 amino acids: CASSDRVSYEQYF. As DNA, the CDR3 is TGCGCCAGCAGCGACAGGGTTTCATACGAGCAGTACTTC.

The chain is built from TRBV5-1 and TRBJ1-2; TRBD1 is a possible D gene (6 bases). Between the trimmed V and J ends, which lost 0 bases and 7 bases, there was a span of 13 bases. This CDR3 comprises 14 residues. Germline CDR1 is SGHRS and CDR2 is YFSETQ. CDR3 amino acids: CASSLDRAGLGYTF. The DNA of the CDR3 is TGCGCCAGCAGCTTGGACAGGGCAGGGCTTGGCTACACCTTC.

V and J are TRBV6-5 and TRBJ1-2; 7 bases match TRBD1. The CDR3 runs 15 residues. V lost 0 bases and J lost 3; bases outside the gene matches: 4. CDR1 and CDR2 (germline): MNHEY, SVGAGI. The CDR3 DNA sequence: TGTGCCAGCAGTTACTCGGAAACAGGGGACTATGGCTACACCTTC. Its translation is CASSYSETGDYGYTF.

This clonotype was recorded a few times. The chain employs TRBV12-3 or TRBV12-4 and TRBJ1-3; D uncertain. Trimming removed 9 bases at V and 1 base at J, with 10 bases between. This CDR3 contains 13 residues. The CDR3 DNA follows: TGTGCCAGTATGGAATTTTCTGGAAACACCATATATTTT. This encodes CASMEFSGNTIYF.

The rearrangement joins TRBV15 to TRBJ1-5; D gene uncertain. V dropped 1 base and J dropped 5 bases, with 9 bases sitting between them. The CDR3 runs 14 residues. Germline CDR1 LNHNV, CDR2 YYDKDF (reference sequence). CDR3 protein: CATSRGEVHQPQHF. As DNA, the CDR3 is TGTGCCACCAGCAGAGGGGAAGTCCATCAGCCCCAGCATTTT. Based on the CDR3 plus reference TRBV15 and TRBJ1-5, the full variable domain is DAMVIQNPRYQVTQFGKPVTLSCSQTLNHNVMYWYQQKSSQAPKLLFHYYDKDFNNEADTPDNFQSRRPNTSFCFLDIRSPGLGDTAMYLCATSRGEVHQPQHFGDGTRLSIL.

The V call is TRBV28, the J call TRBJ1-2; D uncertain. Looked up from germline, CDR1 is MDHEN and CDR2 is SYDVKM. The V and J ends lost 1 base and 8 bases respectively, with 11 bases between them. This CDR3 is 13 amino acids long. CDR3 residues: CASSLSGGLGYTF. In nucleotides, the CDR3 is TGTGCCAGCAGTTTATCAGGCGGCCTGGGCTACACCTTC.

The chain recombines TRBV5-4 with TRBJ1-2; TRBD1 might be the D (5 bases). V lost 4 bases to trimming and J lost 5 bases, with 15 bases between them. Per germline, CDR1 SGHNT and CDR2 YYREEE (reference sequence). The CDR3 has 14 residues. For the CDR3, the DNA is TGTGCCAGCAGCCCCGGGGGGGGGTGGTATGGCTACACCTTC. As protein: CASSPGGGWYGYTF.

The gene calls are TRBV6-5 and TRBJ1-1; D remains ambiguous. V lost 2 bases to trimming and J lost 1 base, with 8 bases between them. Germline CDR1 MNHEY, CDR2 SVGAGI. This CDR3 has 14 amino acids. The CDR3 region has the DNA TGTGCCAGCAGTTACACCCAAGGGAACACTGAAGCTTTCTTT. Amino acid sequence: CASSYTQGNTEAFF.

The chain couples TRBV18 to TRBJ1-4; a weak D match, TRBD1 (6 bases). Per the germline V gene, CDR1 is KGHSH and CDR2 is LQKENI. The CDR3 is 15 residues long. V dropped 3 bases and J dropped 8 bases, with 16 bases sitting between them. The CDR3, as DNA: TGTGCCAGCTCACCCAATTGGACAGCTGGGGAAAAACTGTTTTTT. Translation: CASSPNWTAGEKLFF. The full variable domain, completed using reference TRBV18 and TRBJ1-4, is NAGVMQNPRHLVRRRGQEARLRCSPMKGHSHVYWYRQLPEEGLKFMVYLQKENIIDESGMPKERFSAEFPKEGPSILRIQQVVRGDSAAYFCASSPNWTAGEKLFFGSGTQLSVL.

The CDR3 sequence is CATSDPTGTAHEQYF. The DNA for the CDR3 is TGTGCCACCAGTGATCCAACCGGGACAGCCCACGAGCAGTACTTC. The chain has TRBV24-1 and TRBJ2-7, with TRBD1 matching 7 bases. The CDR3 is made up of 15 amino acids. CDR1 and CDR2 (germline): KGHDR, SFDVKD. V dropped 3 bases and J dropped 5; count of bases not matched to a gene: 9.

This clonotype turned up a few times. The chain links TRBV9 to TRBJ2-1; possible D gene TRBD1, 6 bases. The V end was cut by 0 bases, the J end by 6 bases, with 13 bases between. Germline V gene sequence: CDR1 SGDLS, CDR2 YYNGEE. The length of the CDR3 is 15 residues. In DNA, the CDR3 is TGTGCCAGCAGCGTAGGGACAGTAGATTTCAATGAGCAGTTCTTC. Translation: CASSVGTVDFNEQFF.

The chain uses TRBV11-1 and TRBJ2-7, with a tentative D call TRBD1 (6 bases). The CDR3 runs 14 residues. With 5 bases removed from V and 3 bases from J, the gap between germline ends came to 14 bases. From germline, CDR1 is SGHAT and CDR2 FQDESV (reference sequence). The CDR3 is CASSPTVGGYEQYF. CDR3 bases: TGTGCCAGCAGCCCTACCGTAGGGGGCTACGAGCAGTACTTC.

This clonotype has only a few counts. The chain combines TRBV5-1 with TRBJ2-7; D may correspond to TRBD1 or TRBD2 (5 bases each). The V end lost 4 bases, the J end lost 4 bases, and 15 bases lay between the germline ends. The germline gives CDR1 SGHRS, CDR2 YFSETQ. The CDR3 covers 14 residues. CDR3 sequence (DNA): TGCGCCAGCAGCCCTGAGGGGTTTCAATACGAGCAGTACTTC. It codes for CASSPEGFQYEQYF.

This clonotype was picked up a small number of times. The chain uses TRBV7-6 and TRBJ2-2; TRBD1 might be the D (5 bases). In germline, CDR1 is SGHVS, CDR2 FNYEAQ. Trimming pared 4 bases from V and 2 bases from J, leaving 11 bases between. The CDR3 has 15 amino acids. The chain's CDR3 is CASSWGRANTGELFF. For the CDR3, the DNA is TGTGCCAGCAGCTGGGGCAGGGCAAACACCGGGGAGCTGTTTTTT.

This chain joins TRBV4-1 and TRBJ1-6; 10 bases map to TRBD1. The CDR3 sequence is 19 residues long. Germline CDR1 reads MGHRA; CDR2 reads YSYEKL. With V trimmed by 0 bases and J by 7 bases, 12 bases remained unmatched. The CDR3 nucleotides read TGCGCCAGCAGCCAAGACGCGGGACAGGGGCAAGTCAAAAATTCACCCCTCCACTTT. This encodes CASSQDAGQGQVKNSPLHF.

This chain uses TRBV7-9 with TRBJ1-6; D is unclear. Germline V gene sequence: CDR1 SEHNR, CDR2 FQNEAQ (reference sequence). CDR3 length equals 15 residues. V gave up 4 bases and J gave up 8 bases, with 15 bases separating them. As DNA, the CDR3 is TGTGCCAGCAGCTCATCCTATCCGCGTTATTCACCCCTCCACTTT. Amino acids: CASSSSYPRYSPLHF. Based on the CDR3 plus reference TRBV7-9 and TRBJ1-6, the full variable domain is DTGVSQNPRHKITKRGQNVTFRCDPISEHNRLYWYRQTLGQGPEFLTYFQNEAQLEKSRLLSDRFSAERPKGSFSTLEIQRTEQGDSAMYLCASSSSYPRYSPLHFGNGTRLTVT.

This clonotype was counted only a few times. The chain links TRBV4-3 to TRBJ2-7, with 9 positions matching TRBD1. J gave up 2 bases and V 3 bases, and 8 bases lay outside the gene matches. This CDR3 comprises 16 residues. CDR1 LGHNA and CDR2 YSLEER come from the germline V gene. The CDR3 protein is CASSHSGTGSAYEQYF. CDR3 DNA: TGCGCCAGCAGCCATTCCGGGACAGGGAGTGCCTACGAGCAGTACTTC.

The rearrangement joins TRBV28 to TRBJ2-7; either TRBD1 or TRBD2 may fit D (6 bases each). Germline V lookup: CDR1 MDHEN, CDR2 SYDVKM. The germline V and J ends were trimmed by 3 bases and 1 base, with 19 bases remaining between them. The CDR3 runs 17 residues. CDR3 coding DNA: TGTGCCAGCAGTTTCTCCCCCGGGGGCGGGTTATCCTACGAGCAGTACTTC. Translated, it gives CASSFSPGGGLSYEQYF. Complete variable domain (other parts from reference TRBV28 and TRBJ2-7): DVKVTQSSRYLVKRTGEKVFLECVQDMDHENMFWYRQDPGLGLRLIYFSYDVKMKEKGDIPEGYSVSREKKERFSLILESASTNQTSMYLCASSFSPGGGLSYEQYFGPGTRLTVT.

J is TRBJ2-2 and V is TRBV3-1; 7 nucleotides align to TRBD1. J lost 8 bases, V lost 3 bases, and 12 bases had no gene match. The germline CDR1 and CDR2 sequences are LGHDT and YNNKEL (reference sequence). The CDR3 is made up of 16 amino acids. The CDR3 region is CASSHGTGVPIGELFF. The CDR3 region has the DNA TGTGCCAGCAGCCATGGCACAGGGGTCCCAATAGGGGAGCTGTTTTTT.

This clonotype was recorded a few times. The chain has TRBV5-1 and TRBJ1-1; D might be TRBD1 (5 bases). The V and J ends lost 1 base and 4 bases respectively, with 11 bases between them. The CDR3 loop spans 14 amino acids. Germline assignment: CDR1 SGHRS and CDR2 YFSETQ. CDR3 sequence: CASSLSQGSTEAFF. In DNA, the CDR3 is TGCGCCAGCAGCTTGAGCCAGGGCAGCACTGAAGCTTTCTTT. The whole variable domain, filled in from reference TRBV5-1 and TRBJ1-1, reads KAGVTQTPRYLIKTRGQQVTLSCSPISGHRSVSWYQQTPGQGLQFLFEYFSETQRNKGNFPGRFSGRQFSNSRSEMNVSTLELGDSALYLCASSLSQGSTEAFFGQGTRLTVV.

This clonotype has just a few counts. The chain links TRBV5-6 to TRBJ2-5; possible D gene TRBD1, 6 bases. Trimming cost V 0 bases and J 5 bases, with 14 bases left between them. The CDR3 extends over 15 amino acids. Germline assignment: CDR1 SGHDT and CDR2 YYEEEE. Here the CDR3 DNA reads TGTGCCAGCAGCTTGGCCACAGGGCCCCGCGAGACCCAGTACTTC. Amino acids: CASSLATGPRETQYF.